The table lists the clone carrying this T cell receptor (beta chain) with many counts. Its target is unknown. Extraction of RNA preceded its reverse transcription into cDNA, which served as the sequencing template. TCRdb's copy holds only in-frame clones and misses some; the assay was immunoSEQ multiplex PCR. This sample has fewer than 250,000 clones, with approximately 61% found just once. Germline V gene data show CDR1 as SGHNT and CDR2 as YYREEE (reference sequence). CDR3 length: 16 residues. Trimming cost V 3 bases and J 7 bases; bases outside gene matches: 6. The sample originates from a study of CD8+ T cells in alopecia areata. Study-wide results and caveats: Normal scalp had lower clonality than lesional scalp, with alopecia totalis/universalis lesions showing this most strongly.

PBMCs provided sorted CD4+ and CD8+ T cells. The sequence came from a human donor with alopecia areata. Source: CD4+ T cells sorted from blood, taken at week 0. This chain connects TRBV5-4 to TRBJ2-1; 14 bases are shared with TRBD2. The CDR3 bases are TGTGCCAGCAGCTGGGGGGGACTAGCGGGAGTGAATGAGCAGTTCTTC. Its protein is CASSWGGLAGVNEQFF.